What follows are 4 T cell receptor beta chains derived from one specimen sequenced in a study of blood T cell repertoires in COVID-19. Data came from immunoSEQ multiplex PCR; TCRdb stores just in-frame clones and leaves some out. The table records about 260,000 clones, roughly 80% of them present only once. The sample consisted of peripheral blood. The receptors stem from a man aged 60 to 69 with acute or convalescent COVID-19.

The V gene is TRBV28, the J gene TRBJ2-2, with TRBD2 matching 9 bases. The CDR3 length is 17 residues. CDR1 and CDR2 (germline): MDHEN, SYDVKM. The V gene end was trimmed by 2 bases and the J gene end by 3 bases; junction bases not matched to a gene: 7. CDR3 DNA sequence: TGTGCCAGCAGTTTAATTGGCGGGAGGGCCCACACCGGGGAGCTGTTTTTT. Encoded protein: CASSLIGGRAHTGELFF. The full variable domain, in which reference TRBV28 and TRBJ2-2 provide the parts outside the CDR3, is DVKVTQSSRYLVKRTGEKVFLECVQDMDHENMFWYRQDPGLGLRLIYFSYDVKMKEKGDIPEGYSVSREKKERFSLILESASTNQTSMYLCASSLIGGRAHTGELFFGEGSRLTVL.

The chain carries TRBV5-6 and TRBJ1-6; TRBD1 agrees at 7 bases. Germline assignment: CDR1 SGHDT and CDR2 YYEEEE. The V and J ends lost 4 bases and 9 bases, in that order; junction bases with no gene match: 4. The CDR3 has 13 amino acids. CDR3 sequence: CASSTDRFSPLHF. CDR3 coding DNA: TGTGCCAGCAGCACGGACAGGTTTTCACCCCTCCACTTT.

This chain's CDR3 is CASSLAGGGLDTQYF. The CDR3 region has the DNA TGCGCCAGCAGCTTGGCCGGGGGAGGGCTAGATACGCAGTATTTT. This chain joins TRBV5-1 and TRBJ2-3; 7 bases are a match to TRBD2. From germline, CDR1 is SGHRS and CDR2 YFSETQ. The CDR3 sequence is 15 residues long. Germline trimming cut 0 bases from V and 5 bases from J; bases unmatched to any gene: 6.

This rearrangement joins TRBV9 to TRBJ2-3, with a tentative D call TRBD2 (6 bases). V lost 0 bases, J lost 0 bases, and 11 bases lay in between. The CDR3 extends over 16 amino acids. Germline-derived CDR1 and CDR2 are SGDLS and YYNGEE. CDR3 sequence (DNA): TGTGCCAGCAGCGTAGGTAGCGGCCCTAGCACAGATACGCAGTATTTT. Translated, it gives CASSVGSGPSTDTQYF.